The rows below give T cell receptor beta chains drawn from one sample of a study of blood T cell repertoires in COVID-19. Generated by immunoSEQ multiplex PCR, the TCRdb table keeps only in-frame clones and is missing some. The data show 110,000 or so clones, 65% to 80% seen once. The sample consisted of peripheral blood. These TCRs come from a man in his 70s with acute or convalescent COVID-19. CDR3s include the opening cysteine and the closing phenylalanine or tryptophan. The D gene is left open where the match is weak. A row's size may be missing; if present it is once, few, many or a size class.

CDR3	DNA	size	J	V	D
CASSKGLAAQYNEQFF	TGTGCCAGCAGCAAAGGACTAGCGGCTCAATACAATGAGCAGTTCTTC	.	TRBJ2-1	TRBV4-2	TRBD2
CASSLAGLAGITDTQYF	TGTGCCAGCAGCTTAGCGGGACTAGCGGGTATCACAGATACGCAGTATTTT	once	TRBJ2-3	TRBV11-1	TRBD2
CTSSLNSYPDTQYF	TGTACCAGCAGTTTAAACAGCTATCCAGATACGCAGTATTTT	.	TRBJ2-3	TRBV28	.
CASSTGQNTEAFF	TGTGCCAGCAGTACGGGACAGAACACTGAAGCTTTCTTT	.	TRBJ1-1	TRBV6-2/TRBV6-3	.
CASGLAASGFNEQFF	TGTGCTAGTGGTTTGGCAGCTAGCGGGTTCAATGAGCAGTTCTTC	.	TRBJ2-1	TRBV12-5	TRBD2
CASSHLPGQGGTEQFF	TGTGCCAGCAGCCATTTACCGGGACAGGGAGGGACTGAGCAGTTCTTC	.	TRBJ2-1	TRBV7-2	TRBD1
CASSFTNYGYTF	TGTGCCAGCAGTTTCACTAACTATGGCTACACCTTC	.	TRBJ1-2	TRBV6-5	.
CASSQDVSGGTEAFF	TGCGCCAGCAGCCAAGATGTTTCAGGGGGCACTGAAGCTTTCTTT	.	TRBJ1-1	TRBV4-3	TRBD1
CASSVLTEFNSPLHF	TGTGCCAGCAGCGTCCTGACGGAGTTTAATTCACCCCTCCACTTT	.	TRBJ1-6	TRBV9	.
CASSPAHAPQGAQAFF	TGTGCCAGCAGCCCGGCTCACGCCCCCCAGGGGGCGCAAGCTTTCTTT	.	TRBJ1-1	TRBV5-6	TRBD1
CASSLLGGNQPQHF	TGTGCCAGCAGCTTGTTGGGCGGGAATCAGCCCCAGCATTTT	.	TRBJ1-5	TRBV5-6	.
CASSTLTSGLTDTQYF	TGTGCCAGCAGCACCCTGACTAGTGGACTCACAGATACGCAGTATTTT	.	TRBJ2-3	TRBV5-4	.
CASSYGDSSYNSPLHF	TGTGCCAGCAGTTACGGAGACAGCTCCTATAATTCACCCCTCCACTTT	.	TRBJ1-6	TRBV6-5	.
CASSRSTSGVYEQYF	TGTGCCAGCAGCCGCTCGACTAGCGGGGTTTACGAGCAGTACTTC	.	TRBJ2-7	TRBV3-1/TRBV3-2	TRBD2
CASSALEETQYF	TGTGCCAGCAGTGCACTTGAAGAGACCCAGTACTTC	few	TRBJ2-5	TRBV7-9	.
CASSPPAYADTQYF	TGTGCCAGCAGCCCCCCTGCGTACGCAGATACGCAGTATTTT	.	TRBJ2-3	TRBV7-2	.
CASSHPEGNEQFF	TGTGCCAGCAGTCACCCCGAGGGAAATGAGCAGTTCTTC	.	TRBJ2-1	TRBV6-5	.
CASSLGSIAGGTGELFF	TGTGCCAGCAGCTTAGGCTCGATAGCGGGGGGCACCGGGGAGCTGTTTTTT	.	TRBJ2-2	TRBV11-2	TRBD2
CASSPRTGRGHRELFF	TGTGCCAGCAGCCCCCGGACAGGGAGGGGACACCGGGAGCTGTTTTTT	.	TRBJ2-2	TRBV9	.
CASSSGTSRYIQYF	TGTGCCAGCAGCTCCGGGACTAGCAGGTACATTCAGTACTTC	.	TRBJ2-4	TRBV7-2	TRBD2
CASSTSQTGISGNTIYF	TGCGCCAGCAGCACCTCCCAGACAGGAATCTCTGGAAACACCATATATTTT	.	TRBJ1-3	TRBV5-1	.
CASSLGLAIPYNEQFF	TGTGCCAGCAGCTTGGGACTAGCGATACCATACAATGAGCAGTTCTTC	.	TRBJ2-1	TRBV7-2	TRBD2
CASSMNRGTDTQYF	TGTGCCAGTAGTATGAACAGGGGAACAGATACGCAGTATTTT	.	TRBJ2-3	TRBV19	TRBD1
CASSVVADSYNEQFF	TGTGCCAGCAGCGTAGTAGCGGACTCCTACAATGAGCAGTTCTTC	.	TRBJ2-1	TRBV9	.
CASSLSWEREGTGELFF	TGTGCCAGCAGCTTATCATGGGAGCGGGAGGGGACCGGGGAGCTGTTTTTT	.	TRBJ2-2	TRBV7-9	TRBD2
CASSQRTGNTEAFF	TGTGCCAGCAGCCAAAGGACAGGGAACACTGAAGCTTTCTTT	once	TRBJ1-1	TRBV14	TRBD1
CASSIGGRSEAFF	TGTGCCAGTAGTATAGGGGGCCGATCTGAAGCTTTCTTT	.	TRBJ1-1	TRBV19	.
CASSFSGDLGYTF	TGCGCCAGCAGCTTCTCAGGGGACCTTGGCTACACCTTC	.	TRBJ1-2	TRBV5-1	.
CASSVAGGPDEQYF	TGTGCCAGCAGCGTAGCGGGGGGGCCGGACGAGCAGTACTTC	.	TRBJ2-7	TRBV7-2	TRBD2
CASSYSGGTGELFF	TGTGCCAGTAGTTACAGCGGCGGGACCGGGGAGCTGTTTTTT	.	TRBJ2-2	TRBV19	.
CASTPTGYGYTF	TGCGCCAGCACTCCGACAGGGTATGGCTACACCTTC	few	TRBJ1-2	TRBV10-2	TRBD1
CASGTGPTGELFF	TGCGCCAGTGGGACAGGGCCCACCGGGGAGCTGTTTTTT	.	TRBJ2-2	TRBV5-1	TRBD1
CASSLDRTGNTIYF	TGTGCCAGCAGCTTAGACAGGACTGGAAACACCATATATTTT	.	TRBJ1-3	TRBV7-9	.
CASGATESTDTQYF	TGTGCCAGCGGAGCGACGGAAAGCACAGATACGCAGTATTTT	.	TRBJ2-3	TRBV25-1	.
CASSKGFSYNSPLHF	TGTGCCAGCAGCAAGGGGTTCTCCTATAATTCACCCCTCCACTTT	few	TRBJ1-6	TRBV13	.
CASSPSGGGTYEQYF	TGTGCCAGCTCACCAAGCGGCGGGGGAACCTACGAGCAGTACTTC	.	TRBJ2-7	TRBV18	TRBD2
CASSSDRSAGNTIYF	TGCGCCAGCAGTTCCGACAGGTCCGCTGGAAACACCATATATTTT	.	TRBJ1-3	TRBV4-1	.